This T cell receptor beta chain stems from a study of blood T cell repertoires in COVID-19. As for the study in general: Spain, Italy and the United States supplied samples that represented acute and convalescent COVID-19. The analysed material was cDNA or gDNA that came from T cells, B-cell-depleted T cells, or PBMCs.

Original methodology: Amplification of reference gene primers provided the estimated nucleated cell counts. Sequenced by immunoSEQ multiplex PCR; TCRdb stores in-frame clones only, minus some. The V and J calls and clone size were taken over from that table, and D and trimming were inferred from the DNA. This table holds approximately 300,000 clones, 65% to 85% found once. This CDR3 has 15 residues. Germline assignment: CDR1 SNHLY and CDR2 FYNNEI. V gave up 6 bases and J gave up 1 base; unmatched junction bases: 8. Material: peripheral blood. The TCR was taken from a woman between 45 and 60 years old with acute or convalescent COVID-19. The J gene is TRBJ1-1, the V gene TRBV2; 7 bases are shared with TRBD1. The CDR3 is CASRRKTGTNTEAFF. As DNA, the CDR3 is TGTGCCAGCAGACGAAAGACAGGGACGAACACTGAAGCTTTCTTT.